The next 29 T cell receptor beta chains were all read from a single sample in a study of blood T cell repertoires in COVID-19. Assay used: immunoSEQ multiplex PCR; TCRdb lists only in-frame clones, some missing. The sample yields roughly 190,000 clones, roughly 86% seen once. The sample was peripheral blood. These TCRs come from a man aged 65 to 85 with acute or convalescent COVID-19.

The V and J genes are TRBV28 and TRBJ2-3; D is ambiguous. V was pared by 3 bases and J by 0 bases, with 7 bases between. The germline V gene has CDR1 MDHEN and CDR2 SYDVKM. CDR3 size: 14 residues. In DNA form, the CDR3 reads TGTGCCAGCAGTTTGGCGGCTAGCACAGATACGCAGTATTTT. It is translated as CASSLAASTDTQYF.

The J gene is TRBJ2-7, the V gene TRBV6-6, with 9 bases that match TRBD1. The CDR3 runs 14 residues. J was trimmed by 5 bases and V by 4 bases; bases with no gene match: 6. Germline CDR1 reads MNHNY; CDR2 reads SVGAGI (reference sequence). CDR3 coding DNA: TGTGCCAGCAGTTTGGGGACAGGGATGGACGAGCAGTACTTC. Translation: CASSLGTGMDEQYF.

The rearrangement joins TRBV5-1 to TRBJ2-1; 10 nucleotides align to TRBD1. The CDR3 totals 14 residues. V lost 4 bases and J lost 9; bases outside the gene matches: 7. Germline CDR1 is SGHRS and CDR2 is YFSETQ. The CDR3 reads CASSRDRGSREQFF. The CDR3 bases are TGCGCCAGCAGCAGGGACAGGGGATCCCGTGAGCAGTTCTTC.

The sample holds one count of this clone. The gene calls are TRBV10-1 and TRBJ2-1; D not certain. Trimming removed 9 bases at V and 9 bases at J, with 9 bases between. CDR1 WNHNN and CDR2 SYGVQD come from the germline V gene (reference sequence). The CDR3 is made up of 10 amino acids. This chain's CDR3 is CASPSGEQFF. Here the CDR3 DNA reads TGCGCCAGTCCTTCCGGTGAGCAGTTCTTC.

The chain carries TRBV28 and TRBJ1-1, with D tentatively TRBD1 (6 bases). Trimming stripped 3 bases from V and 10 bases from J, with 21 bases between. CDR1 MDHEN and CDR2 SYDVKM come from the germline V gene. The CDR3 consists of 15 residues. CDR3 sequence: CASSFTGHRLMVAFF. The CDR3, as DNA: TGTGCCAGCAGTTTTACGGGACACCGACTCATGGTAGCTTTCTTT. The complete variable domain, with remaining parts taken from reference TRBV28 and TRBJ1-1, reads DVKVTQSSRYLVKRTGEKVFLECVQDMDHENMFWYRQDPGLGLRLIYFSYDVKMKEKGDIPEGYSVSREKKERFSLILESASTNQTSMYLCASSFTGHRLMVAFFGQGTRLTVV.

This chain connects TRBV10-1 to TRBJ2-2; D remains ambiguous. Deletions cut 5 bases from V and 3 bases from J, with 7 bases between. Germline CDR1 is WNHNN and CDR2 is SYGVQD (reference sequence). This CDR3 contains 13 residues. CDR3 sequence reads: CASSRQYTGELFF. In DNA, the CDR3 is TGCGCCAGCAGTCGCCAGTACACCGGGGAGCTGTTTTTT.

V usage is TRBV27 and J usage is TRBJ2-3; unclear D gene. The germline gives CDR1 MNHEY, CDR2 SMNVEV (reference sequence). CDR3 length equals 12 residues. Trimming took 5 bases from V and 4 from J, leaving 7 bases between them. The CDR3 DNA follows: TGTGCCAGCAGTCCGAGAGCAGATACGCAGTATTTT. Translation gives CASSPRADTQYF.

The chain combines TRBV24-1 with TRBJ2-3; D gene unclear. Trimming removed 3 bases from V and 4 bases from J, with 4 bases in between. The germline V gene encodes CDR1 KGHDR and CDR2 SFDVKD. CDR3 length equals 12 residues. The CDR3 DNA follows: TGTGCCACCAGTGATGTATCAGATACGCAGTATTTT. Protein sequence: CATSDVSDTQYF.

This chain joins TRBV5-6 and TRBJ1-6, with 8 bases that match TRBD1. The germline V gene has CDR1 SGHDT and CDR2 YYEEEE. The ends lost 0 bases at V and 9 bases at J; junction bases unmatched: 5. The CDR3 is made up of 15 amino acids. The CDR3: CASSLGTGRGSPLHF. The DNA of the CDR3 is TGTGCCAGCAGCTTGGGGACAGGGCGGGGTTCACCCCTCCACTTT.

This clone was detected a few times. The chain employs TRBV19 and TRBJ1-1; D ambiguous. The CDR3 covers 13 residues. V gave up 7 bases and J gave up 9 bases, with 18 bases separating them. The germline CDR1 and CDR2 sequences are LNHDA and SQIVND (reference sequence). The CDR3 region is CASKFSAGQQAFF. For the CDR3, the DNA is TGTGCCAGTAAGTTTTCTGCGGGCCAGCAAGCTTTCTTT.

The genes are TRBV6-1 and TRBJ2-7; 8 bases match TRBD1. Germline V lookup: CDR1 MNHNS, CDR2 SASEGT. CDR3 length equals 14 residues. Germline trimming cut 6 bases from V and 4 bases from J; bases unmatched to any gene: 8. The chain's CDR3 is CASSRGTGRYEQYF. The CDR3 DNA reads TGTGCCAGCAGCAGGGGGACAGGACGTTACGAGCAGTACTTC.

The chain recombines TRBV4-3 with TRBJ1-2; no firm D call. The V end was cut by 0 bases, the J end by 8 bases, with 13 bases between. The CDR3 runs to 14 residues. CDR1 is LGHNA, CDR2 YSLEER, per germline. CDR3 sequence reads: CASSQESWRGGYTF. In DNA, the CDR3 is TGCGCCAGCAGCCAAGAAAGTTGGAGAGGGGGCTACACCTTC.

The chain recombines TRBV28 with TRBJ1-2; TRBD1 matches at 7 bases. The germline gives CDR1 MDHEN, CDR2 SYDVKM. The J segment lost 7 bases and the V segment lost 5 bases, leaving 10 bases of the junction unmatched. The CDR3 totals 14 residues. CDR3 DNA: TGTGCCAGCAGTAGGGGGCGGACAGAGGGTGGCTACACCTTC. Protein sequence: CASSRGRTEGGYTF.

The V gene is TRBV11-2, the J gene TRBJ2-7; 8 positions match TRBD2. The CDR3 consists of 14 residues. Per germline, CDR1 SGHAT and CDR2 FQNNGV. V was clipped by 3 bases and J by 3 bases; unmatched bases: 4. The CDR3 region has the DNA TGTGCCAGCAGCTTCGGACTAGCTTACTACGAGCAGTACTTC. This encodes CASSFGLAYYEQYF.

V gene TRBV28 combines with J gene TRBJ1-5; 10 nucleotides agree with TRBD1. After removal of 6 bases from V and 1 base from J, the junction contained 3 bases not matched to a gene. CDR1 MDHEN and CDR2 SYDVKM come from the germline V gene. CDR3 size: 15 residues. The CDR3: CASSSTGGSNQPQHF. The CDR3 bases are TGTGCCAGCAGCTCGACAGGGGGCAGCAATCAGCCCCAGCATTTT.

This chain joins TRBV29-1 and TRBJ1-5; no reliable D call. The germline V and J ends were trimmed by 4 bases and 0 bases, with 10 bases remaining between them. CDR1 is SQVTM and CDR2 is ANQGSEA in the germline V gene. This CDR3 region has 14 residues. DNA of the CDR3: TGCAGCGTTGGTACAGATTATAGCAATCAGCCCCAGCATTTT. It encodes CSVGTDYSNQPQHF.

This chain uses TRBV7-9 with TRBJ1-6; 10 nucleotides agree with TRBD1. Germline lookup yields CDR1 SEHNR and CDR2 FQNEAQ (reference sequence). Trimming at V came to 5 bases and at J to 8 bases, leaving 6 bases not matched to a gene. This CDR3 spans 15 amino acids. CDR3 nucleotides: TGTGCCAGCAGCCTGGGGGGGACAGGGGATTCACCCCTCCACTTT. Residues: CASSLGGTGDSPLHF.

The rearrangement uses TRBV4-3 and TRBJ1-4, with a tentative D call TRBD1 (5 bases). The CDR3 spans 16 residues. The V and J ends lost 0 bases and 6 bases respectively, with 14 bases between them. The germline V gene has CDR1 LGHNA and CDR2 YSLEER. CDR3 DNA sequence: TGCGCCAGCAGCCAAGAGGAAGGCGGAGGGGATGAAAAACTGTTTTTT. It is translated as CASSQEEGGGDEKLFF.

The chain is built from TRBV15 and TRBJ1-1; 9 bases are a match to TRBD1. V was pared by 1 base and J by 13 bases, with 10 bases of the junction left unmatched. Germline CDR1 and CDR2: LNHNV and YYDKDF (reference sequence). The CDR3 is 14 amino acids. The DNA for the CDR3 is TGTGCCACCAGCAGAGCGTGGAGGGACAGGGAGGTTTTCTTT. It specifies CATSRAWRDREVFF.

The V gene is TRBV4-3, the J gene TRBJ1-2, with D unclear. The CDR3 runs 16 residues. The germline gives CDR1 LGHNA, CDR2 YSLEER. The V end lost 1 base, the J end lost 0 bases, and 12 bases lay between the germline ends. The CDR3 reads CASSQGPGGSNYGYTF. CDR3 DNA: TGCGCCAGCAGCCAAGGACCAGGAGGTTCTAACTATGGCTACACCTTC.

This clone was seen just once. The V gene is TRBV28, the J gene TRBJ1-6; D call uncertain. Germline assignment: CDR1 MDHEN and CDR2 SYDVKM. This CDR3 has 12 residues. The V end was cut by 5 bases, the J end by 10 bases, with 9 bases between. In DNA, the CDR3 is TGTGCCAGCAGTATCACGAGCTCACCCCTCCACTTT. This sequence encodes CASSITSSPLHF.

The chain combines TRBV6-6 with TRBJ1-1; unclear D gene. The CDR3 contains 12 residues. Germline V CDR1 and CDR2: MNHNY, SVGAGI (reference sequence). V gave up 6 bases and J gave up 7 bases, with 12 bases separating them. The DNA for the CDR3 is TGTGCCAGCAGCCCCGCCGGGTATGAAGCTTTCTTT. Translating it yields CASSPAGYEAFF.

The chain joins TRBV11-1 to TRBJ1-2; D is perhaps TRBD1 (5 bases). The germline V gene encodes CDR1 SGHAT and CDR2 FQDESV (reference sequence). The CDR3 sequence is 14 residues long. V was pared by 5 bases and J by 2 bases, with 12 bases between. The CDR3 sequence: CASSAERGNYGYTF. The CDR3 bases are TGTGCCAGCAGCGCAGAGCGGGGGAACTATGGCTACACCTTC.

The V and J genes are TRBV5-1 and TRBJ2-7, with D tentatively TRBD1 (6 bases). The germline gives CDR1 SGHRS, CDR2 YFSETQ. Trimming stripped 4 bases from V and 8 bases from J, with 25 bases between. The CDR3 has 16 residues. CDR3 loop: CASSRSAWDNYEKQYF. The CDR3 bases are TGCGCCAGCAGCCGGAGTGCTTGGGACAACTACGAGAAGCAGTACTTC.

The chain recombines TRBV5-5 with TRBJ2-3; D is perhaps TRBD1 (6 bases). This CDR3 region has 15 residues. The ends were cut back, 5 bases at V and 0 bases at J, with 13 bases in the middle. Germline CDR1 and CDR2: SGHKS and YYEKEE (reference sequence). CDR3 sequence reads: CASRDGRGSTDTQYF. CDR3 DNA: TGTGCCAGCAGGGACGGAAGGGGGAGCACAGATACGCAGTATTTT.

This CDR3 reads CASSSAPVNTEAFF. CDR3 DNA sequence: TGTGCCAGCAGCTCCGCCCCGGTGAACACTGAAGCTTTCTTT. The rearrangement links TRBV7-8 to TRBJ1-1; D gene ambiguous. The V end lost 4 bases, the J end lost 0 bases, and 9 bases lay between the germline ends. The CDR3 loop spans 14 amino acids. The germline gives CDR1 SGHVS, CDR2 FQNEAQ.

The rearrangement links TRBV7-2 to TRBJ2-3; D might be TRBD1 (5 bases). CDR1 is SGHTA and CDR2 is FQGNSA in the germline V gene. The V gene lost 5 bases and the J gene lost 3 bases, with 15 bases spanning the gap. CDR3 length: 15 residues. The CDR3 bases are TGTGCCAGCAGCCCCGACAGCCTCGGGACAGATACGCAGTATTTT. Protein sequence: CASSPDSLGTDTQYF.

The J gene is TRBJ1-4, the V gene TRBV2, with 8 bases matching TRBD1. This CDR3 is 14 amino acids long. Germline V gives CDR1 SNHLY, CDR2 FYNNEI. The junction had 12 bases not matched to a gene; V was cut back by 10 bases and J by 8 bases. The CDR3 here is CATGPDRAAEKLFF. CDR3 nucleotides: TGTGCCACCGGACCGGACAGGGCGGCCGAAAAACTGTTTTTT. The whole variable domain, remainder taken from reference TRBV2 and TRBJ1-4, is EPEVTQTPSHQVTQMGQEVILRCVPISNHLYFYWYRQILGQKVEFLVSFYNNEISEKSEIFDDQFSVERPDGSNFTLKIRSTKLEDSAMYFCATGPDRAAEKLFFGSGTQLSVL.

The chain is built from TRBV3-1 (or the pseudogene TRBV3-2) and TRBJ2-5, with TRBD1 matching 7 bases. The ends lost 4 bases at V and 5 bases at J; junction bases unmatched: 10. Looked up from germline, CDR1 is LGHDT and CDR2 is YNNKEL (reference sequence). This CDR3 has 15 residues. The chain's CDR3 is CASSLPKGGTETQYF. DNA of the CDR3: TGTGCCAGCAGCCTACCTAAAGGGGGCACGGAGACCCAGTACTTC.